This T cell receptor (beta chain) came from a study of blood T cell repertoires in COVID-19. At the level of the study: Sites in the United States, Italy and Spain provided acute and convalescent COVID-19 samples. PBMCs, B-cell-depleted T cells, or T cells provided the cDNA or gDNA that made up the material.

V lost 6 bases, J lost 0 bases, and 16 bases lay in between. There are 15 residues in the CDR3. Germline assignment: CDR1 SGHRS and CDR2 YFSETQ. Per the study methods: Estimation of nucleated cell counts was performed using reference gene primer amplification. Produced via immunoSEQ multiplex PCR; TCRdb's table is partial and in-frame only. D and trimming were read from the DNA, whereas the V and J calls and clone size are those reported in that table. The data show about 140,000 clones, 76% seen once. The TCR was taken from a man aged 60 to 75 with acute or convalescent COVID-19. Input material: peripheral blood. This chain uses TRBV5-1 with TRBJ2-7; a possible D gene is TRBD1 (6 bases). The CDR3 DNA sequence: TGCGCCAGCAAATCTTGGACAGAACCCTCCTACGAGCAGTACTTC. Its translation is CASKSWTEPSYEQYF. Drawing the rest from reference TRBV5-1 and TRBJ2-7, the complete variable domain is KAGVTQTPRYLIKTRGQQVTLSCSPISGHRSVSWYQQTPGQGLQFLFEYFSETQRNKGNFPGRFSGRQFSNSRSEMNVSTLELGDSALYLCASKSWTEPSYEQYFGPGTRLTVT.